Detailed here is one T cell receptor (beta chain). Its matching antigen is unknown. Germline CDR1 DFQATT, CDR2 SNEGSKA (reference sequence). The CDR3 runs 15 residues. This sample is part of a study of T cells expressing NK-cell markers. Looking at the study overall: Source material for TCR beta repertoires consisted of sorted CD3+CD56+NKG2C+, CD3+CD56+NKG2C- and CD3+CD56-NKG2C+ T cells.

TCRdb re-called the 5' RACE reads, yielding one record per CDR3 amino acid sequence without DNA. This sample carries about 21,000 distinct CDR3 sequences, with 45% to 65% going to the ten biggest clones. Study results and limitations: Expanded NKG2C+ T cell clones were not confirmed as HCMV-specific. Several donors' CD3+CD56-NKG2C+ cells were dominated by the same clonotypes.

The TCR sequence derives from a man between 18 and 69 years old in good health. The chain has TRBV20-1 and TRBJ2-2; absent DNA, TCRdb's TRBD2 call cannot be checked. Material for sequencing was blood T cells: a sorted CD56 or NKG2C T cell subset, CD4+ or CD8+ T cells, or bulk PBMC T cells (not recorded which). The CDR3 region is CSARGGAGGSGELFF.